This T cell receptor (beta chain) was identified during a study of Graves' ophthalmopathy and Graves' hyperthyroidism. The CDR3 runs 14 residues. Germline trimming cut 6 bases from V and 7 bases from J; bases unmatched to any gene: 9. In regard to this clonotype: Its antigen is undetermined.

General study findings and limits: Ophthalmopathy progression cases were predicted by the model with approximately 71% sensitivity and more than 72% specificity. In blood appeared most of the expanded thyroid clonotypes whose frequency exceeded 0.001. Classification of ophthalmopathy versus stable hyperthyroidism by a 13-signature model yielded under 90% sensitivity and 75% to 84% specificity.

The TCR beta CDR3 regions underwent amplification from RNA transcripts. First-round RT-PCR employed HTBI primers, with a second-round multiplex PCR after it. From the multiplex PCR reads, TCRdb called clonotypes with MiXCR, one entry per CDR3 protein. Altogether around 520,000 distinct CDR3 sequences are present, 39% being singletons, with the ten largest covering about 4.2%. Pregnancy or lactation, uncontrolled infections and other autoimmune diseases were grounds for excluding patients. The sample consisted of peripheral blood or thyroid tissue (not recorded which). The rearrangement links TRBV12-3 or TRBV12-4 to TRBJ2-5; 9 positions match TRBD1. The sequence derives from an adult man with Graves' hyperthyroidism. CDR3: CASSLGTGSPTQYF. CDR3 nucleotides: TGTGCCAGCAGCCTCGGGACAGGGTCACCGACCCAGTACTTC.